This is a list of T cell receptor beta chains from one sample in a study of blood T cell repertoires in COVID-19. TCRdb's table, derived via immunoSEQ multiplex PCR, lists solely in-frame clones and lacks some. The sample has 300,000 to 400,000 clones; 80% to 90% are singletons. The sequencing sample was made of PBMCs or T cells enriched from blood (not recorded which). The receptors shown here come from a man between 18 and 35 years old who had recovered from COVID-19. The CDR3 runs from the conserved cysteine through the conserved F or W. Each record gives: CDR3 DNA, CDR3 protein, V gene, D gene, clone size, J gene. A D gene is named only where the DNA matches it firmly. For some rows the clone size is stated as once, few or many, or as a class when expanded; others skip it.

TGCGCCAGCAGCTTCGGCGGGAACACTGAAGCTTTCTTT CASSFGGNTEAFF TRBV5-1 - - TRBJ1-1
TGTGCCAGCAGCCAAGATCGACTAGCGGGATTGTCCGGGGAGCTGTTTTTT CASSQDRLAGLSGELFF TRBV4-2 TRBD2 - TRBJ2-2
TGTGCCAGCAGCTCGTATGATTCACCCCTCCACTTT CASSSYDSPLHF TRBV7-2 - - TRBJ1-6
TGTGCCAGCAGTGAACTAGCGGGGGACACCGGGGAGCTGTTTTTT CASSELAGDTGELFF TRBV6-1 TRBD2 few TRBJ2-2
TGCGCCAGCAGCTTGGAGGCAGGTCGTGGCTACACCTTC CASSLEAGRGYTF TRBV5-1 - - TRBJ1-2
TGTGCCAGTGGTGCCCCCGACAGGGGACCTGGCTACACCTTC CASGAPDRGPGYTF TRBV19 TRBD1 - TRBJ1-2
TGTGCCAGCTCACCTCCTGCCGCTCGACTAGCGGGTTCCTACGAGCAGTACTTC CASSPPAARLAGSYEQYF TRBV18 TRBD2 - TRBJ2-7
TGTGCCAGTAGTCCTCGTCACAATGAGCAGTTCTTC CASSPRHNEQFF TRBV19 - - TRBJ2-1
TGTGCCAGCTGCCTTGAAGTTAGTACTCACACTGAAGCTTTCTTT CASCLEVSTHTEAFF TRBV2 - - TRBJ1-1
TGTGCCAGCAGCCGTACAGGGTCCTATAATTCACCCCTCCACTTT CASSRTGSYNSPLHF TRBV14 - - TRBJ1-6
TGTGCCACCAGCAGAGGGCGGGGGTATCAGCCCCAGCATTTT CATSRGRGYQPQHF TRBV15 - - TRBJ1-5
TGTGCCAGCAGCCCCGGGACTAGCGGGGACGAGCAGTACTTC CASSPGTSGDEQYF TRBV4-2 TRBD2 few TRBJ2-7
TGTGCCAGCAACGGACAGGCGACTTACAATGAGCAGTTCTTC CASNGQATYNEQFF TRBV2 TRBD1 once TRBJ2-1
TGCGCCAGCAGCCAAGGGGCCGGGATCGGAGTGTGGTCGGGTACGCAGTATTTT CASSQGAGIGVWSGTQYF TRBV4-1 - - TRBJ2-3
TGTGCCAGCAGCTTACTTAGCGGAACGAACACCGGGGAGCTGTTTTTT CASSLLSGTNTGELFF TRBV7-6 - - TRBJ2-2
TGTGCCAGCAGCACGACAGGGGGCTACTACAATGAGCAGTTCTTC CASSTTGGYYNEQFF TRBV5-5 TRBD1 - TRBJ2-1
TGTGCCAGCAGTCCCTCCGGTAGCAATCAGCCCCAGCATTTT CASSPSGSNQPQHF TRBV27 - - TRBJ1-5
TGTGCCAGCAGCCCGGGGGGGCTAGGAGGCTACACCTTC CASSPGGLGGYTF TRBV11-1 - once TRBJ1-2
TGTGCCAGCAGTACTACTCTCTCCTACGAGCAGTACTTC CASSTTLSYEQYF TRBV12-3/TRBV12-4 - - TRBJ2-7
TGCGCCAGCAATCGCGGGAGGGCCGTGGAGACCCAGTACTTC CASNRGRAVETQYF TRBV5-1 TRBD2 - TRBJ2-5
TGTGCCAGCAGTGCTTTGTCCTACGAGCAGTACTTC CASSALSYEQYF TRBV2 - few TRBJ2-7
TGCGCCAGCAGCCCCCTGACGGGGGGGGCGAACACCGGGGAGCTGTTTTTT CASSPLTGGANTGELFF TRBV5-1 TRBD2 - TRBJ2-2
TGTGCCAGTAGTCCGACAGGGGGGATTTCACCCCTCCACTTT CASSPTGGISPLHF TRBV19 TRBD1 once TRBJ1-6
TGTGCCAGTGGACTAGCGGGGAACTCCTACAATGAGCAGTTCTTC CASGLAGNSYNEQFF TRBV19 TRBD2 - TRBJ2-1
TGTGCCAGCAGCGTAGTGGGACAGGGGAATTCACCCCTCCACTTT CASSVVGQGNSPLHF TRBV9 TRBD1 - TRBJ1-6
TGTGCCAGCAGCTTAGTTACTAGCGGGAGGAATGAGCAGTTCTTC CASSLVTSGRNEQFF TRBV7-2 TRBD2 - TRBJ2-1
TGTGCCAGCAGCTTACGCCAGGCGGGTACTGAAGCTTTCTTT CASSLRQAGTEAFF TRBV7-6 - - TRBJ1-1
TGTGCCAGCAGCAAAGACAGGACACAGAACAGGGGTCCCATGAACACTGAAGCTTTCTTT CASSKDRTQNRGPMNTEAFF TRBV21-1 - once TRBJ1-1
TGTGCCAGCAGCCCCTCTATTGGACAGGTCTATGGCTACACCTTC CASSPSIGQVYGYTF TRBV9 TRBD1 - TRBJ1-2
TGTGCCAGCGGGGGGACAGGGTACTACGAGCAGTACTTC CASGGTGYYEQYF TRBV19 TRBD1 - TRBJ2-7
TGTGCCAGCAGTTTGGACAGGGGAAATACGCAGTATTTT CASSLDRGNTQYF TRBV27 TRBD1 - TRBJ2-3
TGTGCCAGCTCACCATATCCAGGGGGAAACACCATATATTTT CASSPYPGGNTIYF TRBV18 - - TRBJ1-3
TGTGCCAGCAGTTACGGTACGCGGCGGATAAACAATGAGCAGTTCTTC CASSYGTRRINNEQFF TRBV6-2/TRBV6-3 - - TRBJ2-1
TGTGCCAGCAGATTGGACAGGCCCAGCTCCTATAATTCACCCCTCCACTTT CASRLDRPSSYNSPLHF TRBV27 TRBD1 few TRBJ1-6